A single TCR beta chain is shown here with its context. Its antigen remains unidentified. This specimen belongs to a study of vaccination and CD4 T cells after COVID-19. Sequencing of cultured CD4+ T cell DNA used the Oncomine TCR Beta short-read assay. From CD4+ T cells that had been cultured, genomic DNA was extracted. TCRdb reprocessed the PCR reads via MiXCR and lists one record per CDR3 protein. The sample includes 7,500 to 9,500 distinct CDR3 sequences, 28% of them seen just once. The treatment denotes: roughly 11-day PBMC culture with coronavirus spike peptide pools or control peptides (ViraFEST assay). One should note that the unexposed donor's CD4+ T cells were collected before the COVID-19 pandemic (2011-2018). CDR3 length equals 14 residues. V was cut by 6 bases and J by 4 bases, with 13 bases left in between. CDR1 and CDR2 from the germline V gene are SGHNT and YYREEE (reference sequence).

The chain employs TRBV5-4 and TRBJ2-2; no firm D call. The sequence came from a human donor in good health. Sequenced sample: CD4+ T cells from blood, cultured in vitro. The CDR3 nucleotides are TGTGCCAGCAAATTTCAGCGTGGCACCGGGGAGCTGTTTTTT. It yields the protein CASKFQRGTGELFF. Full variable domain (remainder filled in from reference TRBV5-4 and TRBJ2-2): ETGVTQSPTHLIKTRGQQVTLRCSSQSGHNTVSWYQQALGQGPQFIFQYYREEENGRGNFPPRFSGLQFPNYSSELNVNALELDDSALYLCASKFQRGTGELFFGEGSRLTVL.